The present entry profiles one TCR beta chain with its context. The antigen remains unidentified. Unmatched junction bases numbered 11, after V lost 8 bases and J lost 4 bases. The germline gives CDR1 GTSNPN, CDR2 SVGIG (reference sequence). The CDR3 length is 14 residues. This sample was taken from a study of T cell responses to AZD1222 COVID-19 vaccine. Study as a whole: Investigators merged groups given second doses at roughly 4 or roughly 12 weeks.

Overall study results and limits: Baseline serostatus was positive in only a handful of AZD1222 recipients.

Produced via immunoSEQ multiplex PCR; TCRdb's table is partial and in-frame only. The profile shows 56,000 or so clones, 80% to 90% of them singletons. This receptor was obtained from an adult in good health. The chain combines TRBV30 with TRBJ1-2, with 9 nucleotides matching TRBD1. The sequences come from peripheral blood, collected on day 0 of AZD1222 vaccination. The CDR3 DNA is TGTGCCAAACAGGGGGCCCACGAGGGCTATGGCTACACCTTC. Amino acids: CAKQGAHEGYGYTF.